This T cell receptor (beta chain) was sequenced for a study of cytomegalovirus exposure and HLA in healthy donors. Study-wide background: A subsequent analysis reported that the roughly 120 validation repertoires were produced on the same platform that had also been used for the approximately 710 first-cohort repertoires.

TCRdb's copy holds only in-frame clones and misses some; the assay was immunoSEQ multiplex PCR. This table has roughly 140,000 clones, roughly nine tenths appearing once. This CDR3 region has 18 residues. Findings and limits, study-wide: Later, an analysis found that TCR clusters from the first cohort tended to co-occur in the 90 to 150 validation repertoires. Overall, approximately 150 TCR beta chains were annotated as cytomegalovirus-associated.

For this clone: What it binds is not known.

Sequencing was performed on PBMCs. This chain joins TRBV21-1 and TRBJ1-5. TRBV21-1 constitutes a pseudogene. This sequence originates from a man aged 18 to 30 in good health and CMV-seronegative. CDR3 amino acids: CASSKVLGGRVRNQPQHF. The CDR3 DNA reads TGTGCCAGCAGCAAAGTCTTGGGGGGGCGAGTTCGCAATCAGCCCCAGCATTTT.